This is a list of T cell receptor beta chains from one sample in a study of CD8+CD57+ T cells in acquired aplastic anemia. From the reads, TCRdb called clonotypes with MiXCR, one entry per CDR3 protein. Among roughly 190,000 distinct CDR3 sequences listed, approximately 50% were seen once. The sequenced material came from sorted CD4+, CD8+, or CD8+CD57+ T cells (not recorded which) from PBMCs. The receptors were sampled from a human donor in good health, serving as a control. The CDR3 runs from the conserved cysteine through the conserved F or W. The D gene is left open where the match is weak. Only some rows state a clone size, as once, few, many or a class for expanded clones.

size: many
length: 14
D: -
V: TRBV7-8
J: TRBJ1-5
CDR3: CASSFTEYNQPQHF
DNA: TGTGCCAGCAGCTTTACAGAGTACAATCAGCCCCAGCATTTT

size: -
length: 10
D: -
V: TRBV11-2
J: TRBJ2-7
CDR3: CASGSYEQYF
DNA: TGTGCCAGCGGTTCCTACGAGCAGTACTTC

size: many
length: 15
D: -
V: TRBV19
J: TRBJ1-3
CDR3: CASSTGLTSGNTIYF
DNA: TGTGCCAGTAGTACCGGCCTTACCTCTGGAAACACCATATATTTT

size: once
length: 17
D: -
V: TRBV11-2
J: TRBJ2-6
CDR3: CASSQRRGNTGANVLTF
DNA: TGTGCCAGCAGCCAAAGACGGGGAAACACCGGGGCCAACGTCCTGACTTTC

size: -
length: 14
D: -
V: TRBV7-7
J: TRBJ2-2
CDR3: CASSWTDNTGELFF
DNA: TGTGCTAGCAGCTGGACAGATAACACCGGGGAGCTGTTTTTT

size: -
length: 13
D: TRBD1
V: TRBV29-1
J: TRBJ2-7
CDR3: CSVVRTGDYEQYF
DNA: TGCAGCGTGGTCAGGACAGGGGACTACGAGCAGTACTTC

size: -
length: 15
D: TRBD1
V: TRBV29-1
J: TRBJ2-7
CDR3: CSVEDPGQGAGEQYF
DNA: TGCAGCGTTGAAGACCCGGGACAGGGGGCGGGCGAGCAGTACTTC

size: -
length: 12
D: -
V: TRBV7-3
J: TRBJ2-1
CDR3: CASSPDDYEQFF
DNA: TGTGCCAGCAGCCCAGATGACTATGAGCAGTTCTTC

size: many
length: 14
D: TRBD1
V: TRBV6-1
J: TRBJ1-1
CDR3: CASSGQGAVTEAFF
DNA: TGTGCCAGCAGTGGACAGGGGGCAGTCACTGAAGCTTTCTTT

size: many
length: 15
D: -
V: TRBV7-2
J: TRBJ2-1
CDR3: CASSLRTVKNNEQFF
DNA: TGTGCCAGCAGCTTACGGACAGTAAAAAACAATGAGCAGTTCTTC

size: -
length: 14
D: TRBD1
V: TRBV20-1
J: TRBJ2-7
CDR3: CSARQGARDYEQYF
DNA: TGCAGTGCTAGACAGGGGGCCAGAGACTACGAGCAGTACTTC

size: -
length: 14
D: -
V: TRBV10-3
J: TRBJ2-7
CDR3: CAISEDDGGYEQYF
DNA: TGTGCCATCAGTGAGGACGACGGGGGCTACGAGCAGTACTTC

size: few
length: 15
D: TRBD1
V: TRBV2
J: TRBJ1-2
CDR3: CASSWGRDRGYGYTF
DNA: TGTGCCAGCAGTTGGGGACGGGACAGGGGCTATGGCTACACCTTC

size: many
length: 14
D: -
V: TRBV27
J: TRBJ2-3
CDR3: CASKEGRGSDTQYF
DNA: TGTGCCAGCAAGGAGGGCAGGGGGTCTGATACGCAGTATTTT

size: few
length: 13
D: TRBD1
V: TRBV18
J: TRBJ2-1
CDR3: CASSPRTGNEQFF
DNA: TGTGCCAGCTCTCCAAGGACAGGGAATGAGCAGTTCTTC

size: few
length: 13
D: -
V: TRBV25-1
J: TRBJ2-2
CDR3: CASEVTDTGELFF
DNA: TGTGCCAGCGAAGTCACTGACACCGGGGAGCTGTTTTTT

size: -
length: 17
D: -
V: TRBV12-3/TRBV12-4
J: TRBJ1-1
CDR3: CASSPTGGITGRTEAFF
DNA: TGTGCCAGCAGCCCAACTGGAGGGATAACCGGGAGGACTGAAGCTTTCTTT

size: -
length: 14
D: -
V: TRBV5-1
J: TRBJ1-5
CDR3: CASSLTGRGQPQHF
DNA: TGCGCCAGCAGCTTGACAGGGCGCGGTCAGCCCCAGCATTTT

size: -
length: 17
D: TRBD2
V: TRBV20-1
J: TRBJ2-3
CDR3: CSAREGTSGGAADTQYF
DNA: TGCAGTGCTAGGGAGGGGACTAGCGGGGGGGCGGCAGATACGCAGTATTTT

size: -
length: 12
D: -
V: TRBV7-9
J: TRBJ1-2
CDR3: CASSPTYAGYTF
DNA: TGTGCCAGCAGCCCAACTTACGCGGGCTACACCTTC

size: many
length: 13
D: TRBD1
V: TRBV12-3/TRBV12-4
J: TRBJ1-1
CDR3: CASSFRQGATAFF
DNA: TGTGCCAGCAGTTTTCGACAGGGGGCCACAGCTTTCTTT

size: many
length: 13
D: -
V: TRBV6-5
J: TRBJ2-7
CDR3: CASSYMRTYEQYF
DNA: TGTGCCAGCAGTTATATGCGCACCTACGAGCAGTACTTC

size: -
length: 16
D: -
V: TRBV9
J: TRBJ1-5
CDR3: CASSVAGGIGDQPQHF
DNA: TGTGCCAGCAGCGTAGCTGGGGGAATTGGAGATCAGCCCCAGCATTTT

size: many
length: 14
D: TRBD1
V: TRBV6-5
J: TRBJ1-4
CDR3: CASQKGQWNEKLFF
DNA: TGTGCCAGCCAGAAGGGACAGTGGAATGAAAAACTGTTTTTT

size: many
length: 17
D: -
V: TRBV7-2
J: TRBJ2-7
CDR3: CASSLGPWTLGSYEQYF
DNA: TGTGCCAGCAGCTTAGGACCCTGGACATTGGGCTCCTACGAGCAGTACTTC

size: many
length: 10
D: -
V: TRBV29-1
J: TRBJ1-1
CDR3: CSVSGTEAFF
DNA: TGCAGCGTCTCAGGGACTGAAGCTTTCTTT

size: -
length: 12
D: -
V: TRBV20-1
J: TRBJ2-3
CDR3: CSAPQGTDTQYF
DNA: TGCAGTGCTCCGCAGGGAACAGATACGCAGTATTTT

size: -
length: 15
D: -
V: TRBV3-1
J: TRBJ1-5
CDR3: CASSQAQGRGQPQHF
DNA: TGTGCCAGCAGCCAAGCCCAGGGGCGCGGTCAGCCCCAGCATTTT

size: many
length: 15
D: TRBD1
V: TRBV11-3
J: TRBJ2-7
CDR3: CASSSGTGVTYEQYF
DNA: TGTGCCAGCAGCTCCGGGACAGGGGTAACCTACGAGCAGTACTTC

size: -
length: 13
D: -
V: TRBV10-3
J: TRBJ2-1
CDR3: CAISALAVGEQSF
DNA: TGTGCCATCAGTGCCCTAGCAGTAGGCGAGCAGTCCTTC

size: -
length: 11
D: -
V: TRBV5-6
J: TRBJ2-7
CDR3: CASSTGGEQYF
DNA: TGTGCCAGCAGCACAGGCGGCGAGCAGTACTTC

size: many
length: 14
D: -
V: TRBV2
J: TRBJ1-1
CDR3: CASSEAQGPTEAFF
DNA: TGTGCCAGCAGTGAAGCCCAGGGTCCCACTGAAGCTTTCTTT

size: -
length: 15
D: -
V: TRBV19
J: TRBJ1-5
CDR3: CASSIAPGSNQPQHF
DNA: TGTGCCAGTAGTATAGCCCCGGGTAGCAATCAGCCCCAGCATTTT

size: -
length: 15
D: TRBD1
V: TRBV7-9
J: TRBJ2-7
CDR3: CASSLVGTGGYEQYF
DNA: TGTGCCAGCAGTTTAGTTGGGACAGGGGGCTACGAGCAGTACTTC

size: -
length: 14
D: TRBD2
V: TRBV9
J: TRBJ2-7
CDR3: CASSVVKGGYEQYF
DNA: TGTGCCAGCAGCGTTGTGAAGGGAGGGTACGAGCAGTACTTC

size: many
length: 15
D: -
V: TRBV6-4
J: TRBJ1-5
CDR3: CASSGQGYGNQPQHF
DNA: TGTGCCAGCAGTGGGCAGGGGTACGGCAATCAGCCCCAGCATTTT

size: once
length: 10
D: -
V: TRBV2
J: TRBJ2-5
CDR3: CASSVGTQYF
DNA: TGTGCCAGCAGTGTAGGGACCCAGTACTTC

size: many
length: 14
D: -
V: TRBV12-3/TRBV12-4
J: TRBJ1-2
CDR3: CASSSGSPNYGYTF
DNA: TGTGCCAGCAGTTCCGGCAGCCCTAACTATGGCTACACCTTC

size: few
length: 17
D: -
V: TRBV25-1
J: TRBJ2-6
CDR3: CASSGRTLGSGANVLTF
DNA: TGTGCCAGCAGTGGTCGGACCCTTGGCTCTGGGGCCAACGTCCTGACTTTC

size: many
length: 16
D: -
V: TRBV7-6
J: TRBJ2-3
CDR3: CASSPSGGSLTDTQYF
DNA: TGTGCCAGCAGCCCAAGTGGTGGTAGTCTCACAGATACGCAGTATTTT

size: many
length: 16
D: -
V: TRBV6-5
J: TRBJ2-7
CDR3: CASSYSGGGGSYEQYF
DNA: TGTGCCAGCAGTTACTCGGGGGGCGGGGGTAGTTACGAGCAGTACTTC

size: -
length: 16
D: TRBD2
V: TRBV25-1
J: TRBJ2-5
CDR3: CASSEITGTIQETQYF
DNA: TGTGCCAGCAGCGAAATCACCGGGACTATCCAAGAGACCCAGTACTTC

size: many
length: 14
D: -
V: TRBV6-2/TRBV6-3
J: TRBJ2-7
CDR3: CASRPGEASYEQYF
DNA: TGTGCCAGCAGACCGGGGGAAGCTTCCTACGAGCAGTACTTC

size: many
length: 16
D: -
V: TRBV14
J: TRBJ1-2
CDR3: CASSQFGPGVRYGYTF
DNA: -

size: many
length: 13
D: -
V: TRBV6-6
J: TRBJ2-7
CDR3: CASSYDTSYEQYF
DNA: TGTGCCAGCAGTTACGACACCTCCTACGAGCAGTACTTC

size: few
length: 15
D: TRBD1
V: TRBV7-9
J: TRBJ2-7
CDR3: CASSLAQGAAYEQYF
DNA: TGTGCCAGCAGCTTAGCGCAGGGGGCCGCCTACGAGCAGTACTTC

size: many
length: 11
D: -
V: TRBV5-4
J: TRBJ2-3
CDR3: CASTLGLQQYF
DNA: TGTGCCAGCACCCTGGGGCTGCAGCAGTATTTT

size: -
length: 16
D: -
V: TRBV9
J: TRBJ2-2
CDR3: CASSATPGVNTGELFF
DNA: TGTGCCAGCAGCGCGACACCCGGGGTGAACACCGGGGAGCTGTTTTTT

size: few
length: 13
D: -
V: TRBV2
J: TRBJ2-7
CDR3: CASNWAGTYEQYF
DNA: TGTGCCAGCAACTGGGCAGGAACCTACGAGCAGTACTTC

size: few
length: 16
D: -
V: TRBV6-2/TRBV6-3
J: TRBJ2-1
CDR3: CASSPKRGGGSNEQFF
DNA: TGTGCCAGCAGCCCCAAGCGGGGCGGGGGCAGCAATGAGCAGTTCTTC

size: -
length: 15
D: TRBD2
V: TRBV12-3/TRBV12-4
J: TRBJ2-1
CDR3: CASSLEGLAVNEQFF
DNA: TGTGCCAGCAGTTTAGAGGGACTAGCGGTGAATGAGCAGTTCTTC

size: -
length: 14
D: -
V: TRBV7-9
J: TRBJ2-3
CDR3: CASSQDHIYNEQYF
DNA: TGTGCCAGCAGCCAAGACCACATCTACAATGAGCAGTATTTT

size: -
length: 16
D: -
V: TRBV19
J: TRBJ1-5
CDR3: CAGSPGGAGSNQPQHF
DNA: TGTGCCGGGTCCCCGGGGGGGGCTGGGAGCAATCAGCCCCAGCATTTT

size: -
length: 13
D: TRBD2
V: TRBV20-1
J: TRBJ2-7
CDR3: CSAPSGNSYEQYF
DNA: TGCAGTGCCCCGAGCGGGAACTCCTACGAGCAGTACTTC

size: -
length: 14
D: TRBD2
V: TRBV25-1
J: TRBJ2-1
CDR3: CATTASGRLGEQFF
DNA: TGTGCCACCACCGCCAGCGGGAGGCTAGGTGAGCAGTTCTTC

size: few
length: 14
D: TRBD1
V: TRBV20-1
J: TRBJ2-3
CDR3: CSTRDRASTDTQYF
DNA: TGCAGTACCCGGGACAGGGCCAGCACAGATACGCAGTATTTT

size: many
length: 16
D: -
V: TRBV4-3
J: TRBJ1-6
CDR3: CASSQGKGVKVSPLHF
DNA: TGCGCCAGCAGCCAAGGGAAGGGGGTAAAGGTTTCACCCCTCCACTTT

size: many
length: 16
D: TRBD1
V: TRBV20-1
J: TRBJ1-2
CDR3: CSARAPGTGVWYGYTF
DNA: TGCAGTGCTAGAGCCCCCGGGACAGGGGTATGGTATGGCTACACCTTC

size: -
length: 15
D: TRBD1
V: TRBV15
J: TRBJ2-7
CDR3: CATSPGGQGAGEQYF
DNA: TGTGCCACCAGCCCCGGGGGACAGGGGGCAGGCGAGCAGTACTTC